A single sample gave rise to the 8 T cell receptor beta chains below, sequenced in a study of beta chain features in type 1 diabetes. Sequenced material consisted of expressed TCRB transcripts (all of the isolated RNA was reverse transcribed). Method: immunoSEQ multiplex PCR; TCRdb's copy keeps in-frame clones and lacks some. The repertoire holds 430,000 or so clones, about an eighth seen once, with approximately 0.045% in the top ten. Sequenced sample: naive CD4+ T cells from blood. All receptors derive from a woman aged 18-29 years in good health.

The rearrangement joins TRBV5-1 to TRBJ2-3, with 9 bases matching TRBD2. Losses at the gene ends were 0 bases for V and 3 bases for J; bases not matched to a gene: 5. Germline assignment: CDR1 SGHRS and CDR2 YFSETQ. The CDR3 runs 16 residues. The CDR3 coding sequence is TGCGCCAGCAGCTTGGCAGCGGGAGGAGGGACAGATACGCAGTATTTT. Protein sequence: CASSLAAGGGTDTQYF.

This clone was found a few times. The chain recombines TRBV5-1 with TRBJ2-3, with D unclear. V lost 0 bases, J lost 10 bases, and 9 bases lay in between. Germline V lookup: CDR1 SGHRS, CDR2 YFSETQ. The CDR3 has 12 residues. CDR3 coding DNA: TGCGCCAGCAGCTTGGAGGGTGGAGCGCAGTATTTT. It encodes CASSLEGGAQYF.

This clone was seen more than once but under ten times. The V gene is TRBV2, the J gene TRBJ1-2, with 8 positions matching TRBD1. The CDR3 is made up of 13 amino acids. V shed 7 bases and J 6 bases; nucleotides not matched to a gene: 7. The germline V gene encodes CDR1 SNHLY and CDR2 FYNNEI. DNA for the CDR3: TGTGCCAGCAATCCTCAGGGGGCCCATGGCTACACCTTC. Protein product: CASNPQGAHGYTF.

The chain employs TRBV19 and TRBJ2-6, with 9 bases lining up with TRBD1. Per the germline V gene, CDR1 is LNHDA and CDR2 is SQIVND (reference sequence). The ends lost 9 bases at V and 2 bases at J; junction bases unmatched: 8. This CDR3 contains 16 residues. CDR3 amino acids: CASKQGALAGANVLTF. The CDR3 bases are TGTGCCAGCAAACAGGGGGCGCTGGCTGGGGCCAACGTCCTGACTTTC.

This chain joins TRBV6-5 and TRBJ1-2; 8 nucleotides line up with TRBD1. The CDR3 spans 14 residues. Germline V gene lookup returns CDR1 MNHEY and CDR2 SVGAGI. V lost 6 bases and J lost 4; bases outside the gene matches: 7. In nucleotides, the CDR3 is TGTGCCAGCAGCAAAGGACAGGGCTCCTATGGCTACACCTTC. This codes for CASSKGQGSYGYTF.

For this clone: Other DNA sequences in this sample translate to the same CDR3. The V call is TRBV7-2, the J call TRBJ2-5, with D possibly being TRBD2 (5 bases). This CDR3 is built from 11 residues. V was clipped by 3 bases and J by 7 bases, with 6 bases between them. Germline CDR1 and CDR2: SGHTA and FQGNSA. The CDR3 coding sequence is TGTGCCAGCAGCTTCCGGGGGACCCAGTACTTC. Its translation: CASSFRGTQYF.

V and J are TRBV29-1 and TRBJ1-1; 8 bases are shared with TRBD1. This CDR3 has 14 residues. The germline V gene encodes CDR1 SQVTM and CDR2 ANQGSEA. V dropped 6 bases and J dropped 3; count of bases not matched to a gene: 9. The CDR3 nucleotides are TGCAGCGTCGCTACACAGGGGGGGGACACTGAAGCTTTCTTT. This sequence encodes CSVATQGGDTEAFF.

The V and J genes are TRBV29-1 and TRBJ2-3; possibly TRBD1 for D (5 bases). V dropped 8 bases and J dropped 3 bases, with 18 bases sitting between them. The CDR3 sequence is 14 residues long. Germline-derived CDR1 and CDR2 are SQVTM and ANQGSEA. CDR3 residues: CSSSPGISTDTQYF. As DNA, the CDR3 is TGCAGCTCCTCACCAGGGATTTCTACAGATACGCAGTATTTT.